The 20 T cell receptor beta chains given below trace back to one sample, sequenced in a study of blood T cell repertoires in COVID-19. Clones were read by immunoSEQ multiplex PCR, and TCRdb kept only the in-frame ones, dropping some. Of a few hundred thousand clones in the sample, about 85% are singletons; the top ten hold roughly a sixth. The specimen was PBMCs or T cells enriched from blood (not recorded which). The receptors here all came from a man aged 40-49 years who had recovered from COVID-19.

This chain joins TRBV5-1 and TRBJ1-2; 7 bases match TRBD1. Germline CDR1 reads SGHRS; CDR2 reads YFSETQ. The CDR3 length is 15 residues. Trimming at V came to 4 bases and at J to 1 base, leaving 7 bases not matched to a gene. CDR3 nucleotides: TGCGCCAGCAGCGCGGGACAGCCGGTTAACTATGGCTACACCTTC. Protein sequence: CASSAGQPVNYGYTF.

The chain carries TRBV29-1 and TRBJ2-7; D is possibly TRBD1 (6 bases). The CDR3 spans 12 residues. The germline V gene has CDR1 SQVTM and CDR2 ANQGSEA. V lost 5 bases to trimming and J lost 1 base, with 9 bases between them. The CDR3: CSVTGQSYEQYF. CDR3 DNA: TGCAGCGTTACCGGACAGTCCTACGAGCAGTACTTC.

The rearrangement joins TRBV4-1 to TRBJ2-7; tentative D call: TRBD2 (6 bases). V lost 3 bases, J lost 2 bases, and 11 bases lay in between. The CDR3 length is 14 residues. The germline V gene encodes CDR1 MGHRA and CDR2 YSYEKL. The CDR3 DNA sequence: TGCGCCAGCAGCCATTCTGGGGGGACCTACGAGCAGTACTTC. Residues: CASSHSGGTYEQYF.

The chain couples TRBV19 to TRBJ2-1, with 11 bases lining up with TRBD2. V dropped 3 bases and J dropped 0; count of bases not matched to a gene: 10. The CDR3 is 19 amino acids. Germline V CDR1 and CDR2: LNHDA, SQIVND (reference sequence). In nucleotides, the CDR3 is TGTGCCAGTAGTATCGACTTGCCTAGCGGGAGGCTCTCCTACAATGAGCAGTTCTTC. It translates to CASSIDLPSGRLSYNEQFF.

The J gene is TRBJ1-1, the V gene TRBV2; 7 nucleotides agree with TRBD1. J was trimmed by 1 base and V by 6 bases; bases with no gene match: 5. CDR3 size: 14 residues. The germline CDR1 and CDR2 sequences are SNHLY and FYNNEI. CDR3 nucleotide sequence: TGTGCCAGCAGGCAGGGGGGATGGAACACTGAAGCTTTCTTT. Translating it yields CASRQGGWNTEAFF.

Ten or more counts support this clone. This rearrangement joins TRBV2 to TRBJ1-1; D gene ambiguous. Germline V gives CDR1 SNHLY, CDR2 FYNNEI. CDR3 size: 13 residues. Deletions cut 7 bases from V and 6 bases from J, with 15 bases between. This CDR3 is CASTLRGSSEAFF. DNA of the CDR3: TGTGCCAGCACCCTACGGGGTAGCTCTGAAGCTTTCTTT.

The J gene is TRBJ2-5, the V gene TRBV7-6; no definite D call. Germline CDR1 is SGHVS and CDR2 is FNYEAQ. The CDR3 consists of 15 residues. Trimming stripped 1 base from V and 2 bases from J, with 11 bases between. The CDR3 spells CASSLDSSYQETQYF. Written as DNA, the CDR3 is TGTGCCAGCAGCTTAGATAGCAGCTATCAAGAGACCCAGTACTTC.

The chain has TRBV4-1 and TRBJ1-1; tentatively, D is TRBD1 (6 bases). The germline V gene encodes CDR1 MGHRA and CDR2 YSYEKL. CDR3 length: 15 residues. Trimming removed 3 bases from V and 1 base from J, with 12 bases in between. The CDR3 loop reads CASSHPGQGNTEAFF. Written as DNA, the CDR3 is TGCGCCAGCAGCCACCCGGGACAAGGGAACACTGAAGCTTTCTTT.

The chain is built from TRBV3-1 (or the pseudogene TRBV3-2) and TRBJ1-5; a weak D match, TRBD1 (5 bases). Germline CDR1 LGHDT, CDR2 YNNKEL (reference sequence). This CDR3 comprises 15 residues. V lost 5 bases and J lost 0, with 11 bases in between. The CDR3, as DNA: TGTGCCAGCAGCGACGACAGATATAGCAATCAGCCCCAGCATTTT. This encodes CASSDDRYSNQPQHF.

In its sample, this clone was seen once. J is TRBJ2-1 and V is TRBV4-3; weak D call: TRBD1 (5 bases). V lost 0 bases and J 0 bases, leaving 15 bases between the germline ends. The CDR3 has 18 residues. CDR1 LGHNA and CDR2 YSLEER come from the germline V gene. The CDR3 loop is CASSQEPLGASSYNEQFF. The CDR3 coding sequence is TGCGCCAGCAGCCAAGAGCCCCTAGGGGCTAGCTCCTACAATGAGCAGTTCTTC.

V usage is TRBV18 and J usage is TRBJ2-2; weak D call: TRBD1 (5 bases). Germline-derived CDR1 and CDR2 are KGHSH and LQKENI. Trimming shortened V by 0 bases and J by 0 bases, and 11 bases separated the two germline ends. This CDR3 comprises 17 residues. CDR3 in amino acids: CASSPPKDSSNTGELFF. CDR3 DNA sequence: TGTGCCAGCTCACCACCTAAAGACAGCTCGAACACCGGGGAGCTGTTTTTT.

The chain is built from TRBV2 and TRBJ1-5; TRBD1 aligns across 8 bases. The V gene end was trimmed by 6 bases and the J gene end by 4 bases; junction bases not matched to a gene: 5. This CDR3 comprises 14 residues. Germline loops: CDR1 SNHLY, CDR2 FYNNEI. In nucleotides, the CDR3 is TGTGCCAGCAGCCTCGGACAGGGAAATCAGCCCCAGCATTTT. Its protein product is CASSLGQGNQPQHF.

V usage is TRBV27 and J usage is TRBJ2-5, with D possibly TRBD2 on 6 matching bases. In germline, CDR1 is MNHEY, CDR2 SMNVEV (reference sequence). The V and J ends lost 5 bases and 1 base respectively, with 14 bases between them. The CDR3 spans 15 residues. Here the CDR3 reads CASSPTAGSQETQYF. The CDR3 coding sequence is TGTGCCAGCAGTCCGACGGCGGGGAGCCAAGAGACCCAGTACTTC.

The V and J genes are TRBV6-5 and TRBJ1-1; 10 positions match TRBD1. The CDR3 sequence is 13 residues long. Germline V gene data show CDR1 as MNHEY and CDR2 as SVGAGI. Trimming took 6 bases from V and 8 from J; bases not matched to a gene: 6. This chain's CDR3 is CASRPRTGGEAFF. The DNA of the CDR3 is TGTGCCAGCAGGCCCCGGACAGGGGGAGAAGCTTTCTTT.

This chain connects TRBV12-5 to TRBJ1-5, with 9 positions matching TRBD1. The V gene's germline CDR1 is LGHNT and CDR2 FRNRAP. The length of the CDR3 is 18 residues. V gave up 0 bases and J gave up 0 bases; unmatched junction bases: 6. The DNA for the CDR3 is TGTGCTAGTGGTTTGGTACTGGGACAGGGTGATAGCAATCAGCCCCAGCATTTT. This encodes CASGLVLGQGDSNQPQHF.

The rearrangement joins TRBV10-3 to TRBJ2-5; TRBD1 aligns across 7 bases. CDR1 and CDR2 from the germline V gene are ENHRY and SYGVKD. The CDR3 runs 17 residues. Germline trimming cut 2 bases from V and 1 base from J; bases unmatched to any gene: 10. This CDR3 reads CAISETGPGTAQETQYF. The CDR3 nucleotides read TGTGCCATCAGTGAGACTGGACCCGGGACAGCCCAAGAGACCCAGTACTTC.

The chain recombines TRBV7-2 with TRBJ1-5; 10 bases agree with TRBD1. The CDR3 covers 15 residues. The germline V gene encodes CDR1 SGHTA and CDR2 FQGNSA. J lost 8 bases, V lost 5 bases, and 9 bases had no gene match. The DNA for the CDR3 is TGTGCCAGCAGCACGTGGACAGGGGGTACGGAGCCCCAGCATTTT. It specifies CASSTWTGGTEPQHF.

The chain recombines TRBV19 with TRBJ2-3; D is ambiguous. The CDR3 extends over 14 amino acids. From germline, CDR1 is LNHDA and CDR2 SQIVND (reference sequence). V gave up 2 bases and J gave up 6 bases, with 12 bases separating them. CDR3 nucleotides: TGTGCCAGTAGTATAATCGCAGGTCGCGATACGCAGTATTTT. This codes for CASSIIAGRDTQYF.

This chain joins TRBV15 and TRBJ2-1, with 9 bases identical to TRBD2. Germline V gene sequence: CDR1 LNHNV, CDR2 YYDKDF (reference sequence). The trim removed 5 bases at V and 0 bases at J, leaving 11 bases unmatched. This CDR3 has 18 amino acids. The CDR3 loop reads CATSPGLADKSSYNEQFF. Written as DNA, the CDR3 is TGTGCCACCAGCCCGGGACTAGCAGATAAGAGCTCCTACAATGAGCAGTTCTTC.

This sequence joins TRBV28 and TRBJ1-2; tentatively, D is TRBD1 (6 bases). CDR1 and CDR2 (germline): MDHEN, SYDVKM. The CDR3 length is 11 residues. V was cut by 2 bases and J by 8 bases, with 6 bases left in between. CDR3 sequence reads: CASSLGGGYTF. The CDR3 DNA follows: TGTGCCAGCAGTTTAGGGGGCGGCTACACCTTC.